This T cell receptor (beta chain) was captured in a study of blood T cell repertoires in COVID-19. Study context: The study drew acute and convalescent COVID-19 samples from the United States, Italy and Spain. T cells, B-cell-depleted T cells, or PBMCs provided the cDNA or gDNA that served as material.

Germline CDR1 LGHDT, CDR2 YNNKEL (reference sequence). The CDR3 totals 13 residues. Trimming cost V 7 bases and J 7 bases, with 16 bases left between them. The Seattle patients, enrolled during active infection, were followed longitudinally. Measured with immunoSEQ multiplex PCR; TCRdb has only the in-frame clones, and not every one. This sample has a few hundred thousand clones; more than 80% occur once, and the top ten carry 6.5% to 8%. The sequenced material came from peripheral blood. This rearrangement joins TRBV3-1 (or the pseudogene TRBV3-2) to TRBJ2-5; weak D call: TRBD2 (7 bases). The sequence derives from a woman in her twenties or thirties with COVID-19, enrolled during active disease. The CDR3 spells CASTSRGGGTQYF. CDR3 DNA sequence: TGTGCCAGCACCTCAAGGGGAGGGGGGACCCAGTACTTC.